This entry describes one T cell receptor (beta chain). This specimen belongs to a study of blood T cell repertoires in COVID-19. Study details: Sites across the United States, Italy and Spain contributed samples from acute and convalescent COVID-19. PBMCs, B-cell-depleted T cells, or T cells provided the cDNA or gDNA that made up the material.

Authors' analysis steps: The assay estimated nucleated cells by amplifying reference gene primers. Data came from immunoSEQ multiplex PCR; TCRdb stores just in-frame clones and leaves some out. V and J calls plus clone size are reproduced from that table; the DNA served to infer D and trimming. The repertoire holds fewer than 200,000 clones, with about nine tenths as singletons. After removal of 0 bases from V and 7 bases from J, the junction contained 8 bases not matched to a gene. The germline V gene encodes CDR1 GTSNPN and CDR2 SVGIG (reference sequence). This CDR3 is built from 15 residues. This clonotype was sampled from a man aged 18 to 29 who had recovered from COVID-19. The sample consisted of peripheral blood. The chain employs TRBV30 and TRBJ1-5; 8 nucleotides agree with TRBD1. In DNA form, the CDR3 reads TGTGCCTGGAGTGTACCCGGGACAGGAATACAGCCCCAGCATTTT. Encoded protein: CAWSVPGTGIQPQHF. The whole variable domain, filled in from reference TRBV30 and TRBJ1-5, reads SQTIHQWPATLVQPVGSPLSLECTVEGTSNPNLYWYRQAAGRGLQLLFYSVGIGQISSEVPQNLSASRPQDRQFILSSKKLLLSDSGFYLCAWSVPGTGIQPQHFGDGTRLSIL.